This T cell receptor (beta chain) was sequenced in a study of shared clonotypes between healthy human individuals. Findings and caveats of the study: When naive CD4 clonotypes were compared across a few donors, around 4.6% were shared.

How the authors handled the data: ImmunoSEQ only sent back junction sequences with no quality scores, so filtering was done differently. Repertoires were generated with immunoSEQ multiplex PCR, while TCRdb's copy carries only in-frame clones and drops some. V and J calls and clone size are copied from that table; D and trimming were computed from the DNA. The sample lists some 1,600,000 clones, approximately 98% seen once, with about 0.45% in the top ten. As for this clone: Its specificity is unknown.

The origin of this receptor is a man aged 25-45 years in good health. The source material was naive CD4+ T cells sorted from blood. As for subset: CD45RA+ positively selected.

The DNA of the CDR3 is TGTGCCATCAGGAGGGATAGCAATCAGCCCCAGCATTTT. Protein sequence: CAIRRDSNQPQHF. The V and J genes are TRBV10-3 and TRBJ1-5; D not certain. Germline loops: CDR1 ENHRY, CDR2 SYGVKD. Trimming took off 6 bases at V and 0 bases at J, with 6 bases between the two ends. CDR3 length: 13 amino acids.